The 9 T cell receptor beta chains below come from one sample, sequenced in a study of blood T cell repertoires in COVID-19. Profiling relied on immunoSEQ multiplex PCR, and the TCRdb table lists in-frame clones only, not all of them. The sample consists of around 200,000 clones, roughly 87% of them appearing once. Sequenced sample: PBMCs or T cells enriched from blood (not recorded which). Source of these receptors: a man between 18 and 35 years old with acute COVID-19.

The chain recombines TRBV28 with TRBJ1-5; D might be TRBD1 (6 bases). The germline gives CDR1 MDHEN, CDR2 SYDVKM. The CDR3 has 14 residues. The ends were cut back, 4 bases at V and 9 bases at J, with 16 bases in the middle. This CDR3 reads CASSWDKPPWPQHF. DNA of the CDR3: TGTGCCAGCAGTTGGGACAAGCCACCGTGGCCCCAGCATTTT.

The V and J genes are TRBV28 and TRBJ2-1; TRBD1 agrees at 7 bases. Trimming at V came to 11 bases and at J to 8 bases, leaving 12 bases not matched to a gene. Per the germline V gene, CDR1 is MDHEN and CDR2 is SYDVKM. This CDR3 contains 13 residues. CDR3 nucleotides: TGTGCCGGTGGACAGGAGGTGAGGGATGAGCAGTTCTTC. Protein sequence: CAGGQEVRDEQFF.

The rearrangement joins TRBV24-1 to TRBJ2-1, with D maybe TRBD2 (5 bases). This CDR3 comprises 18 residues. CDR1 is KGHDR and CDR2 is SFDVKD in the germline V gene. V shed 4 bases and J shed 0 bases, with 18 bases lying between them. CDR3 in amino acids: CATSDTHAPEGSYNEQFF. The CDR3 region has the DNA TGTGCCACCAGTGACACCCATGCTCCCGAGGGCTCCTACAATGAGCAGTTCTTC.

The chain uses TRBV5-1 and TRBJ2-5, with D maybe TRBD2 (5 bases). The ends were cut back, 0 bases at V and 1 base at J, with 7 bases in the middle. CDR3 size: 14 residues. Germline CDR1 SGHRS, CDR2 YFSETQ. The CDR3 DNA reads as TGCGCCAGCAGCTTGGGGACTTTCCAAGAGACCCAGTACTTC. Protein product: CASSLGTFQETQYF.

This clone showed up just a few times. V and J are TRBV28 and TRBJ2-2; TRBD2 matches 8 bases. This CDR3 region has 16 residues. With 3 bases clipped from V and 4 bases from J, the junction kept 7 bases outside the gene matches. Germline-derived CDR1 and CDR2 are MDHEN and SYDVKM. The CDR3 DNA sequence: TGTGCCAGCAGTTTTGCCGGGAGGGAATCCACCGGGGAGCTGTTTTTT. Amino acid sequence: CASSFAGRESTGELFF.

The count of this clone is one. The rearrangement links TRBV19 to TRBJ1-4; a possible D gene is TRBD1 (6 bases). Trimming shortened V by 7 bases and J by 7 bases, and 10 bases separated the two germline ends. The CDR3 extends over 12 amino acids. Germline V CDR1 and CDR2: LNHDA, SQIVND (reference sequence). The CDR3 sequence: CASTRTAEKLFF. Written as DNA, the CDR3 is TGTGCCAGTACAAGGACAGCTGAAAAACTGTTTTTT.

Turning to this clone: This likely comes from a read error, as the CDR3 has no conserved phenylalanine or tryptophan at its end. The DNA is omitted, as the CDR3 cannot be located on it reliably, and the CDR3 follows TCRdb's listing. The V call is TRBV20-1, the J call TRBJ1-2; the table calls TRBD1, which could not be checked here. The CDR3 length equals 11 residues, ends included. The germline CDR1 and CDR2 sequences are DFQATT and SNEGSKA (reference sequence). CDR3 loop: CSARDQGLPHL.

The chain couples TRBV7-9 to TRBJ2-7; a possible D gene is TRBD2 (5 bases). The length of the CDR3 is 14 residues. The V end lost 5 bases, the J end lost 0 bases, and 11 bases lay between the germline ends. Germline V gene lookup returns CDR1 SEHNR and CDR2 FQNEAQ (reference sequence). The CDR3 sequence is CASSGTGISYEQYF. CDR3 coding DNA: TGTGCCAGCAGCGGTACGGGGATCTCCTACGAGCAGTACTTC.

J is TRBJ1-5 and V is TRBV5-1; a possible D gene is TRBD1 (5 bases). The CDR3 spans 16 residues. With 5 bases removed from V and 3 bases from J, the gap between germline ends came to 18 bases. Germline loops: CDR1 SGHRS, CDR2 YFSETQ. CDR3 DNA: TGCGCCAGCAGGCCCAACCCCCTCAGGGACAATCAGCCCCAGCATTTT. Its protein is CASRPNPLRDNQPQHF.